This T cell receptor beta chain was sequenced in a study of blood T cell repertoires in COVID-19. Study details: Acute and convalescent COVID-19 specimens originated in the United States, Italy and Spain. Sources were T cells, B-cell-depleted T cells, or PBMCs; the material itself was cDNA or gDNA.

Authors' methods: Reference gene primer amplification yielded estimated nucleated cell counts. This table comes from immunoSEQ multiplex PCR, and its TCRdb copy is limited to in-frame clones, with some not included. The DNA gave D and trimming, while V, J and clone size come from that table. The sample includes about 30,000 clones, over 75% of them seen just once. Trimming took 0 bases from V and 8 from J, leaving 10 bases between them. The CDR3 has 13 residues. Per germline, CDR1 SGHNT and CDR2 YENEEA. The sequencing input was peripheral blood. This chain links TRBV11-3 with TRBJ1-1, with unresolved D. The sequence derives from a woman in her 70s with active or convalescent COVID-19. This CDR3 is CASSLEDNSEAFF. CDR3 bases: TGTGCCAGCAGCTTAGAAGACAATTCCGAAGCTTTCTTT. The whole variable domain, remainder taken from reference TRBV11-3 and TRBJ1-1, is EAGVVQSPRYKIIEKKQPVAFWCNPISGHNTLYWYLQNLGQGPELLIRYENEEAVDDSQLPKDRFSAERLKGVDSTLKIQPAELGDSAVYLCASSLEDNSEAFFGQGTRLTVV.